The sequence of this T cell receptor beta chain was determined in a study of blood T cell repertoires in COVID-19. Per the study methods: Researchers report that nucleated cell counts were estimated from reference gene primer amplification. This table comes from immunoSEQ multiplex PCR, and its TCRdb copy is limited to in-frame clones, with some not included. V and J calls and clone size are copied from that table; D and trimming were computed from the DNA. The sample contains roughly 410,000 clones, 87% of which appear only once. The CDR3 is 15 amino acids. Trimming shortened V by 6 bases and J by 0 bases, and 14 bases separated the two germline ends. Per germline, CDR1 SNHLY and CDR2 FYNNEI. Seattle's cohort entered during active infection and was followed longitudinally.

The chain joins TRBV2 to TRBJ1-2; D might be TRBD1 (6 bases). The receptor comes from a woman aged 55-70 years with COVID-19, enrolled during active disease. Sequencing was done on a sample of peripheral blood. The DNA of the CDR3 is TGTGCCAGCAGGGTACCGGGACACGCTAACTATGGCTACACCTTC. Its protein is CASRVPGHANYGYTF.